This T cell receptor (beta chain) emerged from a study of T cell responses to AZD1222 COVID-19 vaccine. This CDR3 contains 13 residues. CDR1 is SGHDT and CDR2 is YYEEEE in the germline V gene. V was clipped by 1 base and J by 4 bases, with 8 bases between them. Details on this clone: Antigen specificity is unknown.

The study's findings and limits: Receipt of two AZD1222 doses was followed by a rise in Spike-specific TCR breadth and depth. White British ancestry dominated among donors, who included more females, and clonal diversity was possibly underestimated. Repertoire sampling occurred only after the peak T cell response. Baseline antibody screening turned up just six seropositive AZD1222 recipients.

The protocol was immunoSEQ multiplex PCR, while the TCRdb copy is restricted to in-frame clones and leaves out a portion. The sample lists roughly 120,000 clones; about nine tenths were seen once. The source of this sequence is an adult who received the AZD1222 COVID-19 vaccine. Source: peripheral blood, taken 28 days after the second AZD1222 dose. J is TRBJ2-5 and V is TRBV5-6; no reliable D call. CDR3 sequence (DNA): TGTGCCAGCAGCTTGCCGATGGGAGAGACCCAGTACTTC. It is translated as CASSLPMGETQYF.